Each of the 3 T cell receptor beta chains below was sequenced from the same sample in a study of T cells after yellow fever vaccination. TCRdb itself ran the 5' RACE reads through MiXCR, one entry per CDR3 protein. This sample yields approximately 550,000 distinct CDR3 sequences, of which 19% are seen a single time; approximately 14% belongs to the top ten. The source was PBMCs, collected 15 days after the yellow fever booster vaccination. The receptor set was obtained from a man aged 30 to 45 who received the YFV17D yellow fever vaccine.

The CDR3 DNA reads as TGTGCCTCCTGCGGGGCGACGGGGTCGACAGATACGCAGTATTTT. Protein: CASCGATGSTDTQYF. V and J are TRBV3-1 and TRBJ2-3; a weak D match, TRBD2 (6 bases). The CDR3 runs 15 residues. Trimming shortened V by 11 bases and J by 3 bases, and 21 bases separated the two germline ends. Germline CDR1 is LGHDT and CDR2 is YNNKEL (reference sequence).

This sequence joins TRBV23-1 and TRBJ2-2, with D hard to call. TRBV23-1 falls under the ORF class, with uncertain function. This CDR3 has 15 residues. V gave up 2 bases and J gave up 0 bases, with 7 bases separating them. CDR3 bases: TGCGCCAGCAGTCAAAAGGCACCGAACACCGGGGAGCTGTTTTTT. It yields the protein CASSQKAPNTGELFF.

This clonotype occurred a few times. This sequence joins TRBV30 and TRBJ2-1; D is possibly TRBD2 (6 bases). The CDR3 covers 14 residues. The germline V and J ends were trimmed by 0 bases and 9 bases, with 15 bases remaining between them. CDR1 and CDR2 (germline): GTSNPN, SVGIG (reference sequence). CDR3 residues: CAWSVLVGSGEQFF. The CDR3 region has the DNA TGTGCCTGGAGTGTACTCGTCGGGAGTGGTGAGCAGTTCTTC.